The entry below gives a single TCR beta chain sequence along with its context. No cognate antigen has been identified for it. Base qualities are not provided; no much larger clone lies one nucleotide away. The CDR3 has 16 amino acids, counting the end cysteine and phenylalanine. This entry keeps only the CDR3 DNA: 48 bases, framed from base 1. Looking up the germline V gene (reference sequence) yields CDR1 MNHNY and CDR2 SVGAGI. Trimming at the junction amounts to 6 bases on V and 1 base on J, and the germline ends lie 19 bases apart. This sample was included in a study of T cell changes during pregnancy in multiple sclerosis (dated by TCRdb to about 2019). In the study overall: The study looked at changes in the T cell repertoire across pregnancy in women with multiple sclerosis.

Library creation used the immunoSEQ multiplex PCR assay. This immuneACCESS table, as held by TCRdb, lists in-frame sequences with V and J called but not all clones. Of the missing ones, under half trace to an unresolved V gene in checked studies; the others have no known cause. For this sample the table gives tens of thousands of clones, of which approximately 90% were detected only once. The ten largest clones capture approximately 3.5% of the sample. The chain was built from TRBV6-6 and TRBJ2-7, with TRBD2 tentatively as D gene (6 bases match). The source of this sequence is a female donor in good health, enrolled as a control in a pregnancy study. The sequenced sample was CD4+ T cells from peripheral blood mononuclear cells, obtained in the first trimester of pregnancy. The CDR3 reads CASSPPGRGRSYEQYF. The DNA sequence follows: TGTGCCAGCAGCCCCCCTGGGCGGGGCAGGTCCTACGAGCAGTACTTC.